These 14 T cell receptor beta chains originate from one sample sequenced in a study of cytomegalovirus exposure and HLA in healthy donors. Vbeta (60) and Jbeta (13) primers were used in the PCR. Sequenced by immunoSEQ multiplex PCR; TCRdb stores in-frame clones only, minus some. The sample holds around 110,000 clones, roughly 68% seen once. Sequencing was performed on PBMCs. These receptors all come from a man aged 30 to 45 in good health and CMV-seropositive.

V gene TRBV11-2 combines with J gene TRBJ1-2; 8 nucleotides align to TRBD1. Germline V lookup: CDR1 SGHAT, CDR2 FQNNGV. Germline trimming cut 3 bases from V and 2 bases from J; bases unmatched to any gene: 2. CDR3 length: 14 amino acids. The chain's CDR3 is CASSLRTGNYGYTF. The CDR3 DNA reads TGTGCCAGCAGCTTGCGGACAGGGAACTATGGCTACACCTTC.

This clone was seen just once. This chain joins TRBV27 and TRBJ2-1; 8 bases line up with TRBD1. J was trimmed by 4 bases and V by 7 bases; bases with no gene match: 18. This CDR3 has 18 residues. From germline, CDR1 is MNHEY and CDR2 SMNVEV (reference sequence). The CDR3 DNA is TGTGCCAGCACCCGGGCCCCGACAGGGGTCGGGCTATACAATGAGCAGTTCTTC. Translating it yields CASTRAPTGVGLYNEQFF.

J is TRBJ1-2 and V is TRBV5-1, with TRBD1 matching 8 bases. V gave up 3 bases and J gave up 4 bases; unmatched junction bases: 5. Germline CDR1 is SGHRS and CDR2 is YFSETQ. The CDR3 runs to 14 residues. The CDR3 here is CASSSTGASYGYTF. The CDR3 DNA reads TGCGCCAGCAGCTCGACAGGGGCGAGCTATGGCTACACCTTC.

This chain uses TRBV9 with TRBJ2-7; D is perhaps TRBD2 (5 bases). V was cut by 5 bases and J by 5 bases, with 11 bases left in between. The CDR3 runs to 12 residues. Germline-derived CDR1 and CDR2 are SGDLS and YYNGEE. CDR3 protein: CASSLEVHEQYF. The CDR3 DNA sequence: TGTGCCAGCAGTTTGGAGGTCCACGAGCAGTACTTC.

The CDR3 protein is CAITTDRAGTNYGYTF. The CDR3 DNA reads TGTGCCATCACCACTGACAGGGCCGGCACTAACTATGGCTACACCTTC. The chain carries TRBV10-3 and TRBJ1-2, with 7 nucleotides matching TRBD1. Germline V CDR1 and CDR2: ENHRY, SYGVKD. This CDR3 comprises 16 residues. V shed 7 bases and J 0 bases; nucleotides not matched to a gene: 11.

This clone has just a few counts. The rearrangement joins TRBV9 to TRBJ2-5, with 10 bases identical to TRBD2. The CDR3 is made up of 17 amino acids. The germline V gene has CDR1 SGDLS and CDR2 YYNGEE. V shed 0 bases and J 4 bases; nucleotides not matched to a gene: 9. Here the CDR3 reads CASSVGQKSGRGETQYF. CDR3 in DNA: TGTGCCAGCAGCGTAGGCCAGAAGAGCGGGAGGGGAGAGACCCAGTACTTC.

The chain employs TRBV7-9 and TRBJ2-2, with a weak D call TRBD2 (5 bases). Germline V CDR1 and CDR2: SEHNR, FQNEAQ (reference sequence). The CDR3 covers 16 residues. Trimming removed 4 bases at V and 7 bases at J, with 19 bases between. The chain's CDR3 is CASSSTDSADGGELFF. DNA of the CDR3: TGTGCCAGCAGCTCGACGGACTCGGCGGATGGCGGGGAGCTGTTTTTT.

The chain has TRBV7-2 and TRBJ2-5; weak D call: TRBD2 (6 bases). This CDR3 is built from 16 residues. V shed 3 bases and J shed 0 bases, with 14 bases lying between them. The germline gives CDR1 SGHTA, CDR2 FQGNSA. CDR3 sequence reads: CASSFRASDYQETQYF. The CDR3 region has the DNA TGTGCCAGCAGCTTTAGGGCTAGCGATTACCAAGAGACCCAGTACTTC.

This chain links TRBV7-3 with TRBJ2-4, with TRBD1 as a possible D gene (7 bases). Germline assignment: CDR1 SGHTA and CDR2 FQGTGA. CDR3 length: 19 amino acids. The V end was cut by 6 bases, the J end by 0 bases, with 24 bases between. CDR3 region: CASSPSPGDSSLAKNIQYF. Written as DNA, the CDR3 is TGTGCCAGCAGTCCGTCTCCGGGGGACAGCTCCCTAGCCAAAAACATTCAGTACTTC.

This chain uses TRBV5-1 with TRBJ2-1; TRBD2 matches at 9 bases. CDR3 length: 16 residues. CDR1 SGHRS and CDR2 YFSETQ come from the germline V gene. V shed 2 bases, J shed 2 bases, and the junction held 5 bases outside the gene matches. Here the CDR3 reads CASSFSSGTTYNEQFF. DNA of the CDR3: TGCGCCAGCAGCTTCTCTAGCGGGACTACCTACAATGAGCAGTTCTTC.

This clone turned up a few times. The rearrangement joins TRBV30 to TRBJ2-3; possible D gene TRBD1, 5 bases. The V end was cut by 1 base, the J end by 2 bases, with 10 bases between. The CDR3 has 14 residues. Germline loops: CDR1 GTSNPN, CDR2 SVGIG (reference sequence). The CDR3 DNA reads as TGTGCCTGGAGTGAGGGGCGTCCCACAGATACGCAGTATTTT. Amino acid sequence: CAWSEGRPTDTQYF. Together with reference TRBV30 and TRBJ2-3, the CDR3 gives the full variable domain: SQTIHQWPATLVQPVGSPLSLECTVEGTSNPNLYWYRQAAGRGLQLLFYSVGIGQISSEVPQNLSASRPQDRQFILSSKKLLLSDSGFYLCAWSEGRPTDTQYFGPGTRLTVL.

This clone was counted once. The rearrangement joins TRBV6-5 to TRBJ1-5, with TRBD1 as a possible D gene (5 bases). The CDR3 runs 13 residues. The germline V and J ends were trimmed by 11 bases and 0 bases, with 11 bases remaining between them. Per germline, CDR1 MNHEY and CDR2 SVGAGI. CDR3 coding DNA: TGTGCCTCCTGGCAGGGTAGCAATCAGCCCCAGCATTTT. It codes for CASWQGSNQPQHF.

The chain uses TRBV5-1 and TRBJ2-2, with D possibly TRBD2 on 5 matching bases. The CDR3 is 16 residues long. Germline loops: CDR1 SGHRS, CDR2 YFSETQ. The V and J ends lost 2 bases and 1 base respectively, with 12 bases between them. CDR3 coding DNA: TGCGCCAGCAGCTTCCCCCGGGGTAGGAACACCGGGGAGCTGTTTTTT. Residues: CASSFPRGRNTGELFF.

This clone was seen a few times. The rearrangement uses TRBV29-1 and TRBJ2-6; 10 bases are a match to TRBD1. V was clipped by 5 bases and J by 0 bases; unmatched bases: 4. Looked up from germline, CDR1 is SQVTM and CDR2 is ANQGSEA. CDR3 length: 16 amino acids. Here the CDR3 reads CSVRTGGSSGANVLTF. For the CDR3, the DNA is TGCAGCGTTAGGACAGGGGGTTCCTCTGGGGCCAACGTCCTGACTTTC.